The clone carrying this TCR beta chain was observed a single time. Per the original data handling: Reference gene primers were amplified, and this amplification served to estimate nucleated cell counts. Sequencing was performed with immunoSEQ multiplex PCR; in TCRdb, only in-frame clones are kept and a portion is missing. That table is the source of V, J and clone size, and D and trimming were worked out from the DNA. The data show some 700,000 clones, with just under 90% seen just once and over 0.2% held by the top ten. Germline V lookup: CDR1 GTSNPN, CDR2 SVGIG (reference sequence). The CDR3 has 18 residues. V was clipped by 1 base and J by 3 bases, with 21 bases between them. This sample is part of a study of blood T cell repertoires in COVID-19. In the study overall: The United States, Italy and Spain provided the acute and convalescent COVID-19 samples. From T cells, B-cell-depleted T cells, or PBMCs came the material, which was cDNA or gDNA.

This rearrangement joins TRBV30 to TRBJ2-2; perhaps TRBD2 as D (6 bases). The specimen was peripheral blood. The receptor comes from a woman aged 18-29 years with acute or convalescent COVID-19. The DNA of the CDR3 is TGTGCCTGGAGTGGGGTGAGGAGGGCGCGGCTGGACACCGGGGAGCTGTTTTTT. It is translated as CAWSGVRRARLDTGELFF.